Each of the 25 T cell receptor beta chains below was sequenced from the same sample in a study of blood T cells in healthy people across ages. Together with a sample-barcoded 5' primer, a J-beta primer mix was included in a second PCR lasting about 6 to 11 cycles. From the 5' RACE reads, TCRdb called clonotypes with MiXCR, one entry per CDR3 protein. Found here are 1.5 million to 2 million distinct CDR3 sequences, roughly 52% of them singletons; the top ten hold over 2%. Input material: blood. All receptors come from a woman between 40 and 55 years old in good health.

The chain's CDR3 is CASRERTEIDEQFF. CDR3 DNA sequence: TGTGCCAGCAGGGAACGGACAGAGATAGATGAGCAGTTCTTC. The gene calls are TRBV28 and TRBJ2-1; a weak D match, TRBD1 (6 bases). The CDR3 extends over 14 amino acids. Germline-derived CDR1 and CDR2 are MDHEN and SYDVKM. V lost 6 bases and J 8 bases, leaving 17 bases between the germline ends. Full variable domain (outside the CDR3, taken from reference TRBV28 and TRBJ2-1): DVKVTQSSRYLVKRTGEKVFLECVQDMDHENMFWYRQDPGLGLRLIYFSYDVKMKEKGDIPEGYSVSREKKERFSLILESASTNQTSMYLCASRERTEIDEQFFGPGTRLTVL.

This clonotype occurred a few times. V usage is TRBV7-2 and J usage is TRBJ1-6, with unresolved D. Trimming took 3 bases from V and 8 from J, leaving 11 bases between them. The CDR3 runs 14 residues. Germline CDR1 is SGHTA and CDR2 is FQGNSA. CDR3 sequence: CASSLGSGDSPLHF. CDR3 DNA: TGTGCCAGCAGCTTGGGAAGTGGCGATTCACCCCTCCACTTT.

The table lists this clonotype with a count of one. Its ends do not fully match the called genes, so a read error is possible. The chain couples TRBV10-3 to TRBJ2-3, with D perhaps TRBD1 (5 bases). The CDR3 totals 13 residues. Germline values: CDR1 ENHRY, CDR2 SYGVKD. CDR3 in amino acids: CAINKDSTETQYF. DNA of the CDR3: TGTGCCATCAATAAAGACAGCACAGAGACGCAGTATTTT.

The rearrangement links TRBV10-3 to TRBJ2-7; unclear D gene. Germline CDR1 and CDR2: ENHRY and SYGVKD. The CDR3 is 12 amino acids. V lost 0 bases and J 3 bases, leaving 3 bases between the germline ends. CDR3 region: CAISESVYEQYF. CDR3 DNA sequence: TGTGCCATCAGTGAGTCGGTCTACGAGCAGTACTTC.

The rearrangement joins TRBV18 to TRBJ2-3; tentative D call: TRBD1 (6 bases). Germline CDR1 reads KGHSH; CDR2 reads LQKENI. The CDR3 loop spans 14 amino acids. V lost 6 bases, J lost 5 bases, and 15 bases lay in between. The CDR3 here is CASSVEQGQDTQYF. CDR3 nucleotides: TGTGCCAGCTCCGTAGAACAGGGACAAGATACGCAGTATTTT.

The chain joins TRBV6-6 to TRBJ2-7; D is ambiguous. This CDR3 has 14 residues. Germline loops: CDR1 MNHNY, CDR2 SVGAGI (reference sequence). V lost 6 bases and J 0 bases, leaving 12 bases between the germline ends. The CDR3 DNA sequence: TGTGCCAGCAGCCAAACGGACGTCTCCTACGAGCAGTACTTC. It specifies CASSQTDVSYEQYF.

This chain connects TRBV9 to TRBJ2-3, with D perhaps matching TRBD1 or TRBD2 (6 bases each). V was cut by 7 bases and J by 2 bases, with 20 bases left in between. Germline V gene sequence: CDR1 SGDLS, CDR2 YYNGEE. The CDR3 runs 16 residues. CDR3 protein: CASGGQPGLNTDTQYF. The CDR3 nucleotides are TGTGCCAGCGGGGGGCAACCGGGACTTAACACAGATACGCAGTATTTT.

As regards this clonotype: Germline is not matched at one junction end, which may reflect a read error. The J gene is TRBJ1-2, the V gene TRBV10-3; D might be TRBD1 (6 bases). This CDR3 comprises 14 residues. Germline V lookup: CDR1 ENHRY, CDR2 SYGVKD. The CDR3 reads CTISDTGTNYGYTF. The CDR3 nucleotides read TGTACCATCAGTGACACAGGGACTAACTATGGCTACACCTTC.

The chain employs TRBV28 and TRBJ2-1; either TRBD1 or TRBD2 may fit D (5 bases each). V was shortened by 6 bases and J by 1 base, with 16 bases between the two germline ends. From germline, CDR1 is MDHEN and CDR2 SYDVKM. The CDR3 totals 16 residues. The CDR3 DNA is TGTGCCAGCAGCCGGCCGGGGCCGGGGTCCTACAATGAGCAGTTCTTC. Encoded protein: CASSRPGPGSYNEQFF.

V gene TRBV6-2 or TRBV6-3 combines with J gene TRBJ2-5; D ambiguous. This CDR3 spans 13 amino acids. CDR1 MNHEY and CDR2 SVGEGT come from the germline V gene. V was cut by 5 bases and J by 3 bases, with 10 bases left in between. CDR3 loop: CASSPWEEETQYF. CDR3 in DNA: TGTGCCAGCAGTCCCTGGGAAGAAGAGACCCAGTACTTC.

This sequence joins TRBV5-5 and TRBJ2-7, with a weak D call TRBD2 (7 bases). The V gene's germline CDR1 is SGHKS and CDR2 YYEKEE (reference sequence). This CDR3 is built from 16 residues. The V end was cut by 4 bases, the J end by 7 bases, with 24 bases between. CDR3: CASSPGWQAGAREQYF. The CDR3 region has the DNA TGTGCCAGCAGCCCCGGCTGGCAGGCGGGGGCCCGGGAGCAGTACTTC.

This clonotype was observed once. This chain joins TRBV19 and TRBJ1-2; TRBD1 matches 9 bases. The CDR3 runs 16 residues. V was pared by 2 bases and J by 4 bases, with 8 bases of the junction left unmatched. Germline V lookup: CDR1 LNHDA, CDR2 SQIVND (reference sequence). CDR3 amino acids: CASSITGTGNIYGYTF. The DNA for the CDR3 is TGTGCCAGTAGTATAACCGGGACAGGGAATATCTATGGCTACACCTTC. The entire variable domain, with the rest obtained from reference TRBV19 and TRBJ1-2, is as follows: DGGITQSPKYLFRKEGQNVTLSCEQNLNHDAMYWYRQDPGQGLRLIYYSQIVNDFQKGDIAEGYSVSREKKESFPLTVTSAQKNPTAFYLCASSITGTGNIYGYTFGSGTRLTVV.

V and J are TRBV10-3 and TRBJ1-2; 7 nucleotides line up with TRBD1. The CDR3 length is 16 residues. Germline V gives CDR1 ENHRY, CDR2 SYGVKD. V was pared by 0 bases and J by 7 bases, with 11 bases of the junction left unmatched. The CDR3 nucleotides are TGTGCCATCAGTGAGTCTTGGCAGGGGGAATTGAGTGGCTACACCTTC. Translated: CAISESWQGELSGYTF.

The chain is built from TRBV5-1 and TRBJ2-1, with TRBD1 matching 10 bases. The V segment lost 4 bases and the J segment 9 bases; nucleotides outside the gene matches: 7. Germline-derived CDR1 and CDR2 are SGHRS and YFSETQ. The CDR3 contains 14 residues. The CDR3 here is CASSHDRGLGEQFF. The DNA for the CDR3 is TGCGCCAGCAGCCACGACAGGGGGCTCGGTGAGCAGTTCTTC.

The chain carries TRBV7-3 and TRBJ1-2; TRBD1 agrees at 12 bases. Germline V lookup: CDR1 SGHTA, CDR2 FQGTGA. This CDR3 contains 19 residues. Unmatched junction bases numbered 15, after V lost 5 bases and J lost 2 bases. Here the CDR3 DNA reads TGTGCCAGCAGCCCCGGGAGATGGGACAGGGGGCGCTTAAACTATGGCTACACCTTC. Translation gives CASSPGRWDRGRLNYGYTF.

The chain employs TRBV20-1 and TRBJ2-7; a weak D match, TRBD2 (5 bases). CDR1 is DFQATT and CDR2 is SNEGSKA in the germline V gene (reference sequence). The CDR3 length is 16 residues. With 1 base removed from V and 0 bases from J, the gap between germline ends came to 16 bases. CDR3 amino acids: CSARGGRGSASYEQYF. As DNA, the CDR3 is TGCAGTGCTAGAGGTGGTAGAGGGTCGGCCTCCTACGAGCAGTACTTC.

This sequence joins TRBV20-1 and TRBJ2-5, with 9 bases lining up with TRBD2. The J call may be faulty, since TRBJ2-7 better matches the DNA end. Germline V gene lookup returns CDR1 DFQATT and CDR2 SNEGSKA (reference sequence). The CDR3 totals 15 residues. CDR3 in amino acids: CSAPGAGGLFYEQYF. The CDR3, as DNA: TGCAGTGCTCCGGGAGCGGGGGGCCTTTTCTACGAGCAGTACTTC.

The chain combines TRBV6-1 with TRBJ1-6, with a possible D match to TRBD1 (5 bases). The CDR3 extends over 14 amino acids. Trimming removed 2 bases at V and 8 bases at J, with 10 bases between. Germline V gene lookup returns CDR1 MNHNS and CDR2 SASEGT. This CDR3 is CASSELGQDSPLHF. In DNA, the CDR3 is TGTGCCAGCAGTGAATTGGGGCAGGATTCACCCCTCCACTTT.

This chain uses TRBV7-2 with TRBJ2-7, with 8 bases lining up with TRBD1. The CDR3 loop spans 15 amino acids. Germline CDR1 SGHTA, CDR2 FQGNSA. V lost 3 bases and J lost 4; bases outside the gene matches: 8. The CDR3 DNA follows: TGTGCCAGCAGCTTTAAAGCAGGGGGCGTATACGAGCAGTACTTC. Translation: CASSFKAGGVYEQYF.

This CDR3 reads CASSYSQWGHSEQYF. The CDR3 DNA reads as TGTGCCAGCAGTTATAGTCAATGGGGTCATTCCGAGCAGTACTTC. J is TRBJ2-4 and V is TRBV6-2 or TRBV6-3; D remains unclear. The assigned J gene may be wrong: the sequence end matches TRBJ2-7 better. Germline CDR1 reads MNHEY; CDR2 reads SVGEGT. The CDR3 is 15 amino acids.

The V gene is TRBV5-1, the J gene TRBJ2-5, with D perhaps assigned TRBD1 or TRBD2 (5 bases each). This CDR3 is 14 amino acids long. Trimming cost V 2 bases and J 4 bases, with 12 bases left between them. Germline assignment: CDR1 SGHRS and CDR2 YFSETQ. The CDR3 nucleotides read TGCGCCAGCAGCTTTCCGGGACGCCCAGAGACCCAGTACTTC. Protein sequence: CASSFPGRPETQYF.

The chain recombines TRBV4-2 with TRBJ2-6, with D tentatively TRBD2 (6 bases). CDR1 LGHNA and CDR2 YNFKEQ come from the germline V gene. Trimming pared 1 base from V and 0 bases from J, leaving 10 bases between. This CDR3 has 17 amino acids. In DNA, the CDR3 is TGTGCCAGCAGCCAAGCAGCGGACTACTCTGGGGCCAACGTCCTGACTTTC. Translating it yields CASSQAADYSGANVLTF.

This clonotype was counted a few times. The CDR3 region is CASSQRRGRNDYGYTF. CDR3 coding DNA: TGCGCCAGCAGCCAGAGAAGGGGGCGGAATGACTATGGCTACACCTTC. The V call is TRBV4-1, the J call TRBJ1-2, with 7 bases that match TRBD1. V trimming: 3 bases; J trimming: 3 bases; junction bases outside the gene matches: 10. The CDR3 covers 16 residues. Germline loops: CDR1 MGHRA, CDR2 YSYEKL.

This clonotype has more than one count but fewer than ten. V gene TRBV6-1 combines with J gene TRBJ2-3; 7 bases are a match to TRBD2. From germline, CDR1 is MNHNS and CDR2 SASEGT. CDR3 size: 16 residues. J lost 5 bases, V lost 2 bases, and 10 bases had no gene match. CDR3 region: CASSELGGTFVDTQYF. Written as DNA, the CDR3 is TGTGCCAGCAGTGAACTGGGAGGGACCTTCGTAGATACGCAGTATTTT.

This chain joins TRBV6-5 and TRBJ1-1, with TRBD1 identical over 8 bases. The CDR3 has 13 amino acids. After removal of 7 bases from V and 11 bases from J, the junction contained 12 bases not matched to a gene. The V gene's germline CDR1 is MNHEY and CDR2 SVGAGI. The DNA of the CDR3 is TGTGCCAGCACAAGACAGGGGCTCCTGGAGGCTTTCTTT. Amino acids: CASTRQGLLEAFF.